One and the same sample provided the 29 T cell receptor beta chains below, sequenced in a study of CD8 T cells in ankylosing spondylitis. MiXCR, applied by TCRdb to the 5' RACE reads, yields one record per CDR3 protein. This table holds more than 150,000 distinct CDR3 sequences, 15% to 20% found once. The sequencing sample was made of blood, either unsorted or a sorted T cell fraction (not recorded which). Every receptor here comes from a male donor under 35 with ankylosing spondylitis or in good health (not recorded which).

This clonotype was seen at least ten times. This chain joins TRBV24-1 and TRBJ1-2; D gene unclear. This CDR3 is built from 14 residues. Germline CDR1 and CDR2: KGHDR and SFDVKD. V was shortened by 2 bases and J by 6 bases, with 12 bases between the two germline ends. CDR3 in DNA: TGTGCCACCAGTGATTGGACGGGTCGGGATGGCTACACCTTC. It translates to CATSDWTGRDGYTF.

This sequence joins TRBV18 and TRBJ2-2, with 7 bases matching TRBD1. The CDR3 consists of 17 residues. Germline CDR1 KGHSH, CDR2 LQKENI. V lost 0 bases and J lost 0; bases outside the gene matches: 4. The CDR3 region is CASSPPQGQPNTGELFF. The DNA of the CDR3 is TGTGCCAGCTCACCACCGCAGGGACAGCCGAACACCGGGGAGCTGTTTTTT. The full variable domain, with the rest looked up from reference TRBV18 and TRBJ2-2, is NAGVMQNPRHLVRRRGQEARLRCSPMKGHSHVYWYRQLPEEGLKFMVYLQKENIIDESGMPKERFSAEFPKEGPSILRIQQVVRGDSAAYFCASSPPQGQPNTGELFFGEGSRLTVL.

This clonotype appeared many times. The chain joins TRBV7-2 to TRBJ2-3; D unresolved. Trimming pared 0 bases from V and 0 bases from J, leaving 10 bases between. Germline V lookup: CDR1 SGHTA, CDR2 FQGNSA. This CDR3 contains 16 residues. The CDR3: CASSLAAGSSTDTQYF. For the CDR3, the DNA is TGTGCCAGCAGCTTAGCTGCAGGCAGCAGCACAGATACGCAGTATTTT.

This clonotype was observed at least ten times. The chain has TRBV5-1 and TRBJ2-1, with D perhaps matching TRBD2 (6 bases). CDR3 size: 14 residues. V was shortened by 4 bases and J by 7 bases, with 15 bases between the two germline ends. In germline, CDR1 is SGHRS, CDR2 YFSETQ. DNA for the CDR3: TGCGCCAGCAGCATACCGGGGGAGGAAAATGAGCAGTTCTTC. Its translation is CASSIPGEENEQFF.

This clonotype was recorded at least ten times. The chain has TRBV12-3 or TRBV12-4 and TRBJ1-5; D uncertain. Trimming shortened V by 2 bases and J by 2 bases, and 10 bases separated the two germline ends. This CDR3 region has 15 residues. This CDR3 reads CASSLLGGGNQPQHF. CDR3 sequence (DNA): TGTGCCAGCAGTTTATTGGGTGGGGGCAATCAGCCCCAGCATTTT.

This clonotype showed up many times. The V call is TRBV11-2, the J call TRBJ2-1, with 9 nucleotides matching TRBD2. J lost 7 bases, V lost 2 bases, and 6 bases had no gene match. Germline CDR1 is SGHAT and CDR2 is FQNNGV. The CDR3 totals 15 residues. The CDR3 sequence: CASSLYSGSGNEQFF. Here the CDR3 DNA reads TGTGCCAGCAGCTTATATAGCGGGAGTGGAAATGAGCAGTTCTTC.

This clonotype was counted ten times or more. V and J are TRBV12-3 or TRBV12-4 and TRBJ2-7; 8 bases line up with TRBD2. The CDR3 runs 15 residues. J lost 2 bases, V lost 6 bases, and 9 bases had no gene match. The CDR3 DNA is TGTGCCAGCAGCCCGGGGGGGGGAGCTCCCTACGAGCAGTACTTC. This sequence encodes CASSPGGGAPYEQYF.

This clonotype appeared many times. V is TRBV20-1 and J is TRBJ2-1; D is possibly TRBD2 (5 bases). This CDR3 has 17 amino acids. Trimming took off 4 bases at V and 7 bases at J, with 26 bases between the two ends. Germline CDR1 reads DFQATT; CDR2 reads SNEGSKA (reference sequence). CDR3 bases: TGCAGTGCTAAGGGTGGTAAACGGGATATGTGGGGTAATGAGCAGTTCTTC. This encodes CSAKGGKRDMWGNEQFF.

This clonotype was observed many times. This chain links TRBV6-1 with TRBJ2-1; TRBD2 agrees at 11 bases. The germline V gene has CDR1 MNHNS and CDR2 SASEGT. Unmatched junction bases numbered 8, after V lost 4 bases and J lost 6 bases. CDR3 size: 16 residues. The CDR3 DNA reads as TGTGCCAGCAGTGCCGTAGCGGGAGGGGGTCCCAATGAGCAGTTCTTC. Encoded protein: CASSAVAGGGPNEQFF.

This clonotype has a count of ten or more. J is TRBJ2-3 and V is TRBV20-1; 9 bases line up with TRBD1. CDR1 is DFQATT and CDR2 is SNEGSKA in the germline V gene (reference sequence). The V and J ends lost 5 bases and 4 bases, in that order; junction bases with no gene match: 4. The CDR3 extends over 13 amino acids. As DNA, the CDR3 is TGCAGTGCTTCGACAGGGGGACCAGATACGCAGTATTTT. This gives the protein CSASTGGPDTQYF.

This clonotype has a count of ten or more. This sequence joins TRBV7-2 and TRBJ1-6; unclear D gene. Germline V gene data show CDR1 as SGHTA and CDR2 as FQGNSA. The CDR3 is 14 residues long. V lost 8 bases and J 7 bases, leaving 15 bases between the germline ends. The CDR3 nucleotides read TGTGCCAGCCTCCCCAGTTCGGTGAATTCACCCCTCCACTTT. Its protein product is CASLPSSVNSPLHF.

Comments on this clonotype: This may arise from a read error, as a much more abundant clone is one base away. The chain combines TRBV7-3 with TRBJ2-5, with a weak D call TRBD1 (6 bases). Germline CDR1 SGHTA, CDR2 FQGTGA. This CDR3 has 13 amino acids. V lost 5 bases, J lost 3 bases, and 10 bases lay in between. CDR3 coding DNA: TGTGCCAGCAGCCCACAGGGTGAAGAGACCCAGTACTTC. This codes for CASSPQGEETQYF. The full variable domain, rest sourced from reference TRBV7-3 and TRBJ2-5, is GAGVSQTPSNKVTEKGKYVELRCDPISGHTALYWYRQSLGQGPEFLIYFQGTGAADDSGLPNDRFFAVRPEGSVSTLKIQRTERGDSAVYLCASSPQGEETQYFGPGTRLLVL.

The chain joins TRBV6-1 to TRBJ1-3; 7 positions match TRBD1. The CDR3 is made up of 16 amino acids. Trimming cost V 6 bases and J 0 bases; bases outside gene matches: 8. Germline CDR1 MNHNS, CDR2 SASEGT. This chain's CDR3 is CASRMAGGSSGNTIYF. The CDR3 DNA reads TGTGCCAGCAGGATGGCAGGGGGGAGCTCTGGAAACACCATATATTTT.

This clonotype showed up many times. This chain connects TRBV20-1 to TRBJ2-5; D unresolved. The V and J ends lost 1 base and 4 bases respectively, with 4 bases between them. Germline assignment: CDR1 DFQATT and CDR2 SNEGSKA (reference sequence). There are 11 residues in the CDR3. The CDR3 here is CSARVRETQYF. The CDR3, as DNA: TGCAGTGCTAGAGTCAGAGAGACCCAGTACTTC.

The V call is TRBV19, the J call TRBJ2-1, with D unresolved. Deletions cut 7 bases from V and 15 bases from J, with 19 bases between. This CDR3 is 12 amino acids long. Germline CDR1 reads LNHDA; CDR2 reads SQIVND (reference sequence). The CDR3 protein is CASTNDAGLRFF. CDR3 DNA sequence: TGTGCCAGTACGAACGATGCCGGGCTCCGGTTCTTC. The full variable domain, its missing parts supplied by reference TRBV19 and TRBJ2-1, is DGGITQSPKYLFRKEGQNVTLSCEQNLNHDAMYWYRQDPGQGLRLIYYSQIVNDFQKGDIAEGYSVSREKKESFPLTVTSAQKNPTAFYLCASTNDAGLRFFGPGTRLTVL.

Only a few counts were recorded for this clonotype. The rearrangement links TRBV19 to TRBJ2-2; D is unclear. The V gene's germline CDR1 is LNHDA and CDR2 SQIVND (reference sequence). Trimming took 3 bases from V and 10 from J, leaving 18 bases between them. CDR3 length: 15 amino acids. The CDR3 DNA reads as TGTGCCAGTAGTATCTCCCTCTACAGCGATGAGGAGCTGTTTTTT. Amino acid sequence: CASSISLYSDEELFF.

This clonotype was observed at least ten times. This chain links TRBV6-1 with TRBJ2-7; 9 bases agree with TRBD2. Germline V gene sequence: CDR1 MNHNS, CDR2 SASEGT. Losses at the gene ends were 3 bases for V and 6 bases for J; bases not matched to a gene: 9. The CDR3 contains 15 residues. This CDR3 reads CASSDDGPAGGEQYF. As DNA, the CDR3 is TGTGCCAGCAGTGACGACGGGCCAGCGGGAGGCGAGCAGTACTTC.

The chain has TRBV12-3 or TRBV12-4 and TRBJ2-1; either TRBD1 or TRBD2 may fit D (6 bases each). Trimming stripped 6 bases from V and 7 bases from J, with 22 bases between. This CDR3 has 16 residues. The CDR3 here is CASSYDPGANGNEQFF. DNA of the CDR3: TGTGCCAGCAGCTACGATCCGGGGGCCAATGGTAATGAGCAGTTCTTC.

This clonotype has ten or more counts. CDR3 coding DNA: TGTGCCATCAGTCGGGACGAGAGCACCGGGGAGCTGTTTTTT. It yields the protein CAISRDESTGELFF. The J gene is TRBJ2-2, the V gene TRBV10-3; D is possibly TRBD1 or TRBD2 (5 bases each). Trimming took off 5 bases at V and 4 bases at J, with 11 bases between the two ends. Per germline, CDR1 ENHRY and CDR2 SYGVKD. The CDR3 is 14 amino acids.

The chain recombines TRBV29-1 with TRBJ1-1, with D possibly being TRBD1 (5 bases). CDR3 length: 11 amino acids. Looked up from germline, CDR1 is SQVTM and CDR2 is ANQGSEA. Trimming shortened V by 4 bases and J by 3 bases, and 6 bases separated the two germline ends. This CDR3 reads CSVVTDTEAFF. The CDR3 DNA sequence: TGCAGCGTTGTGACAGACACTGAAGCTTTCTTT.

This clonotype was picked up many times. The chain combines TRBV7-9 with TRBJ2-3; 13 bases agree with TRBD2. This CDR3 is built from 18 residues. After removal of 5 bases from V and 0 bases from J, the junction contained 8 bases not matched to a gene. Germline V gene sequence: CDR1 SEHNR, CDR2 FQNEAQ (reference sequence). CDR3 coding DNA: TGTGCCAGCAGCCGGGGACTAGCGGGATCTAGAAGCACAGATACGCAGTATTTT. Amino acid sequence: CASSRGLAGSRSTDTQYF.

This clonotype was seen repeatedly, ten times or more. The chain uses TRBV5-1 and TRBJ2-5; D is unresolved. Per germline, CDR1 SGHRS and CDR2 YFSETQ. CDR3 length: 14 residues. V dropped 3 bases and J dropped 5 bases, with 14 bases sitting between them. The CDR3 coding sequence is TGCGCCAGCAGCTCCCGAAAGGTGGGGGAGACCCAGTACTTC. Translating it yields CASSSRKVGETQYF.

This clonotype was seen ten or more times. This chain joins TRBV29-1 and TRBJ1-5, with 7 bases identical to TRBD1. There are 14 residues in the CDR3. Losses at the gene ends were 4 bases for V and 6 bases for J; bases not matched to a gene: 9. Per germline, CDR1 SQVTM and CDR2 ANQGSEA. In nucleotides, the CDR3 is TGCAGCGTTGGGGACAGCCTAGGGGGTCAGCCCCAGCATTTT. Translated: CSVGDSLGGQPQHF.

This clonotype has ten or more counts. The V and J genes are TRBV7-3 and TRBJ2-1; 8 positions agree with TRBD1. Trimming removed 4 bases from V and 0 bases from J; junction bases left unmatched: 2. The CDR3 has 15 amino acids. Germline V gene sequence: CDR1 SGHTA, CDR2 FQGTGA. CDR3 amino acids: CASSSTGGSYNEQFF. The CDR3 coding sequence is TGTGCCAGCAGCTCTACAGGGGGCTCCTACAATGAGCAGTTCTTC.

This clonotype was counted between two and nine times. The chain is built from TRBV3-1 and TRBJ1-6; 9 bases are shared with TRBD1. The CDR3 has 15 amino acids. In germline, CDR1 is LGHDT, CDR2 YNNKEL (reference sequence). V lost 3 bases and J lost 10; bases outside the gene matches: 7. Written as DNA, the CDR3 is TGTGCCAGCAGCCAGGCCGGGACAGGGAGGTCACCCCTCCACTTT. Translated: CASSQAGTGRSPLHF.

This clonotype showed up just a few times. This chain links TRBV5-1 with TRBJ2-2; 8 bases line up with TRBD2. V dropped 2 bases and J dropped 1; count of bases not matched to a gene: 1. Germline V CDR1 and CDR2: SGHRS, YFSETQ. The CDR3 runs 15 residues. This CDR3 is CASSFSGKNTGELFF. The DNA of the CDR3 is TGCGCCAGCAGCTTTAGCGGGAAGAACACCGGGGAGCTGTTTTTT.

This clonotype was counted at least ten times. The chain carries TRBV5-1 and TRBJ2-2; D not certain. Germline CDR1 is SGHRS and CDR2 is YFSETQ. This CDR3 is 14 amino acids long. The V end was cut by 1 base, the J end by 1 base, with 5 bases between. CDR3 sequence: CASSLNRNTGELFF. DNA of the CDR3: TGCGCCAGCAGCTTGAACAGGAACACCGGGGAGCTGTTTTTT.

Many counts were recorded for this clonotype. The chain uses TRBV20-1 and TRBJ2-2; no reliable D call. The CDR3 totals 14 residues. Germline V gives CDR1 DFQATT, CDR2 SNEGSKA (reference sequence). Trimming removed 3 bases at V and 0 bases at J, with 8 bases between. For the CDR3, the DNA is TGCAGTGCTAGTGAGTCCGCGAACACCGGGGAGCTGTTTTTT. This gives the protein CSASESANTGELFF.

CDR3 region: CASSSQGETRYF. CDR3 in DNA: TGTGCCAGCAGCTCCCAGGGAGAGACCCGGTACTTC. The V call is TRBV21-1, the J call TRBJ2-5; the D call TRBD1 from the table was never checked on the DNA. TRBV21-1 is noted as a pseudogene. The CDR3 covers 12 residues.